This is a list of T cell receptor beta chains from one sample in a study of blood T cell repertoires in COVID-19. Clones were read by immunoSEQ multiplex PCR, and TCRdb kept only the in-frame ones, dropping some. This table holds around 330,000 clones, about 89% found once. Sequenced input: PBMCs or T cells enriched from blood (not recorded which). These receptors came from a woman between 35 and 50 years old who had recovered from COVID-19. Both conserved end residues are part of each CDR3. D genes are given only for firm matches.

TRBV7-3,TRBJ2-7,TRBD2,CASSSLAGEGYEQYF,TGTGCCAGCAGCTCCCTAGCGGGAGAAGGCTACGAGCAGTACTTC
TRBV9,TRBJ2-5,TRBD2,CASSAGLAGYETQYF,TGTGCCAGCAGCGCGGGACTAGCGGGATATGAGACCCAGTACTTC
TRBV7-8,TRBJ1-2,.,CASSWEGFGYTF,TGTGCCAGCAGCTGGGAGGGGTTTGGCTACACCTTC
TRBV24-1,TRBJ2-1,.,CATSDPRGANNEQFF,TGTGCCACCAGTGATCCCAGGGGGGCCAACAATGAGCAGTTCTTC
TRBV7-9,TRBJ1-3,.,CASSPPGGAGNTIYF,TGTGCCAGCAGCCCGCCCGGGGGGGCTGGAAACACCATATATTTT
TRBV28,TRBJ2-7,TRBD1,CASTSWTGSYEQYF,TGTGCCAGCACTTCGTGGACAGGGTCCTACGAGCAGTACTTC
TRBV4-3,TRBJ2-3,TRBD2,CASSQDGTSGGVRTDTQYF,TGCGCCAGCAGCCAAGATGGGACTAGCGGGGGCGTACGCACAGATACGCAGTATTTT
TRBV11-3,TRBJ1-1,TRBD1,CASSILTGGEAFF,TGTGCCAGCAGCATCCTGACAGGGGGTGAAGCTTTCTTT
TRBV28,TRBJ2-3,.,CASSFPGADTQYF,TGTGCCAGCAGTTTCCCAGGGGCAGATACGCAGTATTTT
TRBV7-2,TRBJ2-3,TRBD1,CASSHSRQGVGTDTQYF,TGTGCCAGCAGCCACTCGCGACAGGGGGTAGGCACAGATACGCAGTATTTT
TRBV27,TRBJ1-2,.,CASSPDRFYGYTF,TGTGCCAGCAGTCCCGACAGGTTCTATGGCTACACCTTC
TRBV5-1,TRBJ2-3,.,CASSLSLVVGEDTQYF,TGCGCCAGCAGCTTGAGTCTGGTAGTCGGGGAAGATACGCAGTATTTT
TRBV6-2/TRBV6-3,TRBJ2-2,TRBD1,CASSYSRGQGAGELFF,TGTGCCAGCAGTTACTCGAGGGGACAGGGGGCCGGGGAGCTGTTTTTT
TRBV5-1,TRBJ2-2,.,CASSLRRGTTSPNTGELFF,TGCGCCAGCAGCTTGCGGAGGGGAACCACTTCTCCGAACACCGGGGAGCTGTTTTTT
TRBV9,TRBJ2-5,.,CASSPRTVQETQYF,TGTGCCAGCAGCCCACGGACAGTCCAAGAGACCCAGTACTTC
TRBV7-9,TRBJ2-3,TRBD2,CASTISGANSDTQYF,TGTGCCAGCACAATCAGCGGGGCGAATTCAGATACGCAGTATTTT
TRBV28,TRBJ1-2,TRBD1,CASSTTGVQPHTF,TGTGCCAGCAGCACGACAGGGGTTCAACCCCACACCTTC
TRBV12-2,TRBJ2-2,.,CASRLDTSGAWGELFF,TGTGCAAGTCGCTTAGATACTAGCGGGGCCTGGGGGGAGCTGTTTTTT
TRBV19,TRBJ1-6,TRBD1,CASRPGQGLRRVISPLHF,TGTGCCAGTAGGCCGGGACAGGGGCTCCGACGGGTAATTTCACCCCTCCACTTT
TRBV27,TRBJ2-3,.,CASKGSSPYQEYF,TGTGCCAGCAAAGGCTCCTCGCCATACCAGGAGTATTTT